The entry that follows covers one TCR beta chain sequence. Its antigen is unidentified. Sequencing used immunoSEQ multiplex PCR; TCRdb keeps in-frame clones, though not all of them. The table records some 2,500,000 clones, over 85% of them present only once. The germline V gene encodes CDR1 SGHDN and CDR2 FVKESK. The CDR3 consists of 15 residues. V dropped 0 bases and J dropped 8; count of bases not matched to a gene: 4. These data come from a study of shared clonotypes between healthy human individuals. Study information: The donor group consisted of two women and a few men, aged 18 to 49. Each donor had three CD4 naive, three CD4 memory, two CD8 naive and one CD8 memory plate. The study, taken as a whole, reports: Estimated clonotype richness was generally higher in naive than memory subsets.

All donors qualified as healthy HIV-negative adults and had experienced no recent acute infections or vaccinations. This TCR was sampled from a young man in good health. Some clones in this sample may be carry-over from other donors' samples. Sequencing was carried out using naive CD4+ T cells from PBMCs. The subset was: CD45RA+ positively selected. The chain carries TRBV14 and TRBJ2-1; 10 bases map to TRBD1. CDR3 sequence (DNA): TGTGCCAGCAGCCAAGAGGGACAGGGGAGCGATGAGCAGTTCTTC. Its translation is CASSQEGQGSDEQFF.